Following are 30 T cell receptor beta chains from one sample sequenced in a study of T cells in Graves' hyperthyroidism and ophthalmopathy. TCR beta CDR3 regions were amplified from RNA transcripts. During a first-round RT-PCR of the TCR CDR3, the HTBI primer set was used. TCRdb re-called the multiplex PCR reads with MiXCR, one entry per CDR3 protein. The sample lists fewer than 400,000 distinct CDR3 sequences, around a sixth occurring once. Sequencing was performed on blood. The source is a woman aged 18 to 35 with Graves' hyperthyroidism that later progressed to Graves' ophthalmopathy.

There are many counts of this clonotype. This chain connects TRBV5-1 to TRBJ2-5; D remains ambiguous. The CDR3 length is 16 residues. V was cut by 0 bases and J by 1 base, with 13 bases left in between. Looked up from germline, CDR1 is SGHRS and CDR2 is YFSETQ. CDR3 loop: CASSLGPSELQETQYF. The CDR3 DNA is TGCGCCAGCAGCTTGGGTCCCAGCGAGCTCCAAGAGACCCAGTACTTC.

This clonotype was counted many times. This chain uses TRBV27 with TRBJ1-3; 10 nucleotides line up with TRBD1. The CDR3 is 17 amino acids. V gave up 5 bases and J gave up 0 bases; unmatched junction bases: 7. Germline V gene data show CDR1 as MNHEY and CDR2 as SMNVEV (reference sequence). The CDR3 DNA reads TGTGCCAGCAGTCCGGGACAGGGGCCTCTCTCTGGAAACACCATATATTTT. Protein product: CASSPGQGPLSGNTIYF.

In this sample, this clonotype turned up a few times. Germline is not matched at one junction end, which may reflect a read error. The chain carries TRBV25-1 and TRBJ1-4; no firm D call. CDR1 and CDR2 (germline): MGHDK, SYGVNS. CDR3 size: 13 residues. The CDR3 spells CASSVVRNEKLFF. CDR3 DNA sequence: TGTGCCAGCAGTGTGGTGCGTAATGAGAAACTGTTTTTT.

The CDR3, as DNA: TGTGCCAGCAGCTTGGGCCTTTCTACCGGGACAGGGGTCTTCGAGCAGTACTTC. This gives the protein CASSLGLSTGTGVFEQYF. The chain couples TRBV5-6 to TRBJ2-7; 10 nucleotides agree with TRBD1. Unmatched junction bases numbered 15, after V lost 0 bases and J lost 6 bases. CDR3 size: 18 residues. Germline V CDR1 and CDR2: SGHDT, YYEEEE.

The rearrangement joins TRBV29-1 to TRBJ2-1; 9 nucleotides agree with TRBD1. V shed 7 bases and J 4 bases; nucleotides not matched to a gene: 17. Germline lookup yields CDR1 SQVTM and CDR2 ANQGSEA. The CDR3 is 17 amino acids. The chain's CDR3 is CSGRGQGTGFTYNEQFF. CDR3 DNA sequence: TGCAGCGGGAGAGGACAGGGGACAGGATTTACTTACAATGAGCAGTTCTTC.

The chain couples TRBV6-9 to TRBJ2-1; 7 nucleotides match TRBD2. The junction had 16 bases not matched to a gene; V was cut back by 8 bases and J by 3 bases. Germline assignment: CDR1 MNHGY and CDR2 SVAAGI. The CDR3 has 17 residues. CDR3 loop: CASALRGSGTNYNEQFF. For the CDR3, the DNA is TGTGCCAGCGCCTTAAGAGGGTCCGGGACTAACTACAATGAGCAGTTCTTC.

In this sample, this clonotype turned up a few times. The genes are TRBV20-1 and TRBJ1-2; D ambiguous. V lost 2 bases and J 3 bases, leaving 16 bases between the germline ends. CDR3 length: 15 amino acids. Germline loops: CDR1 DFQATT, CDR2 SNEGSKA (reference sequence). CDR3: CSARLLRSWDYGYTF. The CDR3 DNA reads as TGCAGTGCTAGACTCCTCAGGAGTTGGGACTATGGCTACACCTTC.

To note about this clonotype: A read error may explain this, as a much larger clone is one base away. The V gene is TRBV28, the J gene TRBJ2-1; the D call may be TRBD1 or TRBD2 (5 bases each). The CDR3 totals 15 residues. The ends were cut back, 5 bases at V and 4 bases at J, with 15 bases in the middle. Germline V gives CDR1 MDHEN, CDR2 SYDVKM. CDR3 bases: TGTGCCAGCAGTGTCGGGGCTCCGAGATACAATGAGCAGTTCTTC. This encodes CASSVGAPRYNEQFF.

This clonotype was seen a few times. The CDR3 DNA follows: TGCGCCAGCAGCCTCGGCATTGCGGGCAGCTATGGCTACACCTTC. It specifies CASSLGIAGSYGYTF. V and J are TRBV4-1 and TRBJ1-2; D is undetermined. The CDR3 length is 15 residues. Germline loops: CDR1 MGHRA, CDR2 YSYEKL. V was trimmed by 4 bases and J by 4 bases, leaving 16 bases between them.

This clonotype was recorded a few times. The V and J genes are TRBV5-1 and TRBJ2-3, with D uncertain. Between the trimmed V and J ends, which lost 2 bases and 5 bases, there was a span of 12 bases. CDR3 length: 14 residues. Per the germline V gene, CDR1 is SGHRS and CDR2 is YFSETQ. The CDR3 DNA reads as TGCGCCAGCAGCTTAGAATTGAAAAAAGATACGCAGTATTTT. Protein sequence: CASSLELKKDTQYF.

This clonotype showed up just a few times. The gene calls are TRBV6-5 and TRBJ2-7; D possibly corresponds to TRBD2 (5 bases). The germline V gene has CDR1 MNHEY and CDR2 SVGAGI. Trimming pared 0 bases from V and 3 bases from J, leaving 9 bases between. CDR3 length: 14 residues. The CDR3 DNA reads as TGTGCCAGCAGTTACTCCAGCGGTTACTACGAGCAGTACTTC. This encodes CASSYSSGYYEQYF.

This rearrangement joins TRBV9 to TRBJ2-7; D unresolved. The DNA end is more similar to TRBJ2-1, so the J call may be wrong. This CDR3 comprises 14 residues. The V gene's germline CDR1 is SGDLS and CDR2 YYNGEE. The CDR3 DNA follows: TGTGCCAGCAGCGTAGGTAGGGTATGGGGTGAGCAGTTCTTC. As protein: CASSVGRVWGEQFF.

This clonotype was counted between two and nine times. This chain connects TRBV5-1 to TRBJ2-7; D may be TRBD2 (5 bases). Per the germline V gene, CDR1 is SGHRS and CDR2 is YFSETQ. V gave up 1 base and J gave up 4 bases, with 12 bases separating them. The CDR3 spans 14 residues. The CDR3 loop reads CASSLRGVLYEQYF. CDR3 DNA: TGCGCCAGCAGCTTGCGGGGTGTCTTGTACGAGCAGTACTTC.

This clonotype was observed many times. The rearrangement links TRBV7-9 to TRBJ2-2, with 9 bases lining up with TRBD2. V trimming: 1 base; J trimming: 3 bases; junction bases outside the gene matches: 3. The CDR3 is made up of 16 amino acids. Germline V gene lookup returns CDR1 SEHNR and CDR2 FQNEAQ (reference sequence). CDR3 in amino acids: CASSLVAGADTGELFF. Here the CDR3 DNA reads TGTGCCAGCAGCTTAGTAGCGGGAGCCGACACCGGGGAGCTGTTTTTT.

The DNA for the CDR3 is TGTGCCAGCAGCTTATATACCCTAGCGGGGATCTACGAGCAGTACTTC. It translates to CASSLYTLAGIYEQYF. The V and J genes are TRBV13 and TRBJ2-7; 9 bases fit TRBD2. In germline, CDR1 is PRHDT, CDR2 FYEKMQ (reference sequence). The CDR3 sequence is 16 residues long. Unmatched junction bases numbered 8, after V lost 2 bases and J lost 3 bases. The whole variable domain, filled in from reference TRBV13 and TRBJ2-7, reads AAGVIQSPRHLIKEKRETATLKCYPIPRHDTVYWYQQGPGQDPQFLISFYEKMQSDKGSIPDRFSAQQFSDYHSELNMSSLELGDSALYFCASSLYTLAGIYEQYFGPGTRLTVT.

V is TRBV30 and J is TRBJ2-7, with 8 bases matching TRBD2. This CDR3 comprises 13 residues. Germline CDR1 and CDR2: GTSNPN and SVGIG (reference sequence). Trimming removed 3 bases from V and 6 bases from J; junction bases left unmatched: 7. CDR3 nucleotides: TGTGCCTGGAGCCGGGGGGGGGGACTCGAGCAGTACTTC. It is translated as CAWSRGGGLEQYF.

This clonotype was seen more than once but under ten times. V and J are TRBV11-2 and TRBJ2-5, with D possibly matching TRBD2 (6 bases). Germline V gene sequence: CDR1 SGHAT, CDR2 FQNNGV. The CDR3 length is 12 residues. V was clipped by 3 bases and J by 7 bases, with 9 bases between them. This chain's CDR3 is CASSLGRGTQYF. The CDR3 DNA is TGTGCCAGCAGCTTGGGGCGGGGGACCCAGTACTTC.

This clonotype was seen at least ten times. This chain uses TRBV6-1 with TRBJ1-5; D may be TRBD1 (5 bases). The V gene's germline CDR1 is MNHNS and CDR2 SASEGT. CDR3 length: 14 residues. Deletions cut 4 bases from V and 5 bases from J, with 12 bases between. Here the CDR3 DNA reads TGTGCCAGCAGTGGGGCAGGGCGCGATCAGCCCCAGCATTTT. It specifies CASSGAGRDQPQHF.

This clonotype was detected ten times or more. The V call is TRBV2, the J call TRBJ2-7; 9 bases are shared with TRBD1. From germline, CDR1 is SNHLY and CDR2 FYNNEI. V was clipped by 1 base and J by 2 bases; unmatched bases: 3. The CDR3 consists of 15 residues. CDR3 in DNA: TGTGCCAGCAGTGAAGGGGACAGGGCCACCTACGAGCAGTACTTC. Its protein is CASSEGDRATYEQYF.

This clonotype was counted many times. The rearrangement uses TRBV28 and TRBJ2-4; TRBD2 matches 11 bases. V shed 5 bases and J 7 bases; nucleotides not matched to a gene: 7. Germline CDR1 MDHEN, CDR2 SYDVKM. This CDR3 has 15 amino acids. In DNA form, the CDR3 reads TGTGCCAGCAGTCCATTAGCGGGAGGGGTGAACATTCAGTACTTC. Translated: CASSPLAGGVNIQYF.

This clonotype was seen ten or more times. This chain joins TRBV4-1 and TRBJ2-7; 7 bases fit TRBD1. There are 16 residues in the CDR3. Germline V gene data show CDR1 as MGHRA and CDR2 as YSYEKL. Trimming took 4 bases from V and 1 from J; bases not matched to a gene: 10. CDR3 loop: CASSPLPQGRSYEQYF. The CDR3 DNA reads as TGCGCCAGCAGCCCCCTACCACAGGGGAGATCCTACGAGCAGTACTTC.

The sample holds many counts of this clonotype. The V call is TRBV5-1, the J call TRBJ1-4, with D hard to call. Germline CDR1 and CDR2: SGHRS and YFSETQ. The V end lost 4 bases, the J end lost 6 bases, and 19 bases lay between the germline ends. CDR3 length equals 16 residues. The CDR3 here is CASSPLRPNRDEKLFF. CDR3 coding DNA: TGCGCCAGCAGCCCCTTGAGGCCCAATCGGGATGAAAAACTGTTTTTT.

The rearrangement uses TRBV3-1 and TRBJ2-2; tentatively, D is TRBD2 (6 bases). The germline V and J ends were trimmed by 0 bases and 2 bases, with 25 bases remaining between them. The CDR3 spans 21 residues. Germline V lookup: CDR1 LGHDT, CDR2 YNNKEL (reference sequence). This chain's CDR3 is CASSQDKSLEGRGKNTGELFF. CDR3 DNA sequence: TGTGCCAGCAGCCAAGATAAAAGTTTGGAGGGCAGAGGGAAAAACACCGGGGAGCTGTTTTTT.

The J gene is TRBJ2-7, the V gene TRBV5-5, with 9 bases fitting TRBD2. This CDR3 is 14 amino acids long. V shed 0 bases, J shed 5 bases, and the junction held 3 bases outside the gene matches. Germline CDR1 SGHKS, CDR2 YYEKEE (reference sequence). The CDR3 sequence is CASSLGLAVDEQYF. CDR3 in DNA: TGTGCCAGCAGCTTGGGACTAGCGGTCGACGAGCAGTACTTC.

The rearrangement joins TRBV30 to TRBJ2-3; TRBD2 agrees at 12 bases. Germline lookup yields CDR1 GTSNPN and CDR2 SVGIG (reference sequence). V gave up 0 bases and J gave up 0 bases; unmatched junction bases: 1. The length of the CDR3 is 16 residues. The CDR3 protein is CAWSVGTSGSTDTQYF. In DNA form, the CDR3 reads TGTGCCTGGAGTGTCGGGACTAGCGGGAGCACAGATACGCAGTATTTT.

This clonotype was observed many times. CDR3 sequence (DNA): TGCGCCAGCAGTGGTTGGAGCGGACCGAACACTGAAGCTTTCTTT. Translated, it gives CASSGWSGPNTEAFF. The chain recombines TRBV5-1 with TRBJ1-1; D is unresolved. This CDR3 has 15 amino acids. V was cut by 5 bases and J by 1 base, with 15 bases left in between. Germline assignment: CDR1 SGHRS and CDR2 YFSETQ.

This clonotype turned up a few times. V and J are TRBV19 and TRBJ2-3; the D is unclear. The CDR3 extends over 13 amino acids. Germline V gene sequence: CDR1 LNHDA, CDR2 SQIVND (reference sequence). The ends were cut back, 3 bases at V and 1 base at J, with 5 bases in the middle. This chain's CDR3 is CASSMGGTDTQYF. DNA for the CDR3: TGTGCCAGTAGTATGGGTGGCACAGATACGCAGTATTTT.

This clonotype was recorded at least ten times. The chain uses TRBV12-3 or TRBV12-4 and TRBJ2-7, with 9 bases aligning to TRBD2. The CDR3 runs to 16 residues. J lost 5 bases, V lost 4 bases, and 12 bases had no gene match. The CDR3 DNA follows: TGTGCCAGCAGTTCCCCCCGAGCTAGCGGGAACCACGAGCAGTACTTC. Residues: CASSSPRASGNHEQYF.

The sample holds many counts of this clonotype. V usage is TRBV28 and J usage is TRBJ2-7; D gene uncertain. V lost 4 bases and J lost 0, with 7 bases in between. There are 13 residues in the CDR3. The germline V gene has CDR1 MDHEN and CDR2 SYDVKM. CDR3 residues: CASSSPSSYEQYF. The CDR3 DNA reads TGTGCCAGCAGTTCCCCAAGCTCCTACGAGCAGTACTTC.

This clonotype occurred many times. The J gene is TRBJ2-2, the V gene TRBV28; the match to TRBD2 covers 8 bases. Trimming at V came to 5 bases and at J to 8 bases, leaving 13 bases not matched to a gene. The CDR3 is 16 amino acids. CDR1 MDHEN and CDR2 SYDVKM come from the germline V gene. The CDR3 spells CASSPLGTSDSGELFF. CDR3 in DNA: TGTGCCAGCAGTCCGCTCGGGACTAGTGATTCTGGGGAGCTGTTTTTT.